The T cell receptor (beta chain) described here comes from a study of somatic mutations in cytotoxic T cells in rheumatoid arthritis. On the study more broadly: An approximately 29 ml EDTA sample of patient blood was drawn right after diagnosis, before any treatment. Using a FACSAria II or Sony SH800, a portion of the V beta antibody-stained T-cell populations were flow-sorted at nearly 100% purity, and among those populations were V beta1+ cells that were then sequenced for TCRB.

This clone has just a few counts. TCRdb's copy holds only in-frame clones and misses some; the assay was immunoSEQ multiplex PCR. The data show approximately 3,700 clones, around 80% seen once. V was trimmed by 2 bases and J by 5 bases, leaving 9 bases between them. The CDR3 totals 14 residues. Germline V gene data show CDR1 as MNHEY and CDR2 as SVGAGI. The TCR comes from a man aged 35 to 55 with rheumatoid arthritis. V and J are TRBV6-5 and TRBJ2-2; tentative D call: TRBD1 (5 bases). Sequenced sample: CD8+ T cells sorted from blood. CDR3 loop: CASSYDSGTGELFF. The CDR3 DNA sequence: TGTGCCAGCAGTTACGATTCAGGGACCGGGGAGCTGTTTTTT.